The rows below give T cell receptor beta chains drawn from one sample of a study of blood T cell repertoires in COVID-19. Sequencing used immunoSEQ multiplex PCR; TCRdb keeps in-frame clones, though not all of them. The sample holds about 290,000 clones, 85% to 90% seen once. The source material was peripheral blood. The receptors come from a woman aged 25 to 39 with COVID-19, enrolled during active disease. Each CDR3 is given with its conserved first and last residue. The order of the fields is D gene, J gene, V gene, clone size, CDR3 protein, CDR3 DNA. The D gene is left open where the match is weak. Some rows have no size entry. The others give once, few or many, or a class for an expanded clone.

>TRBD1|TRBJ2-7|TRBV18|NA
CASSDDRGRSYEQYF
TGTGCCAGCTCGGATGACAGGGGACGGTCCTACGAGCAGTACTTC
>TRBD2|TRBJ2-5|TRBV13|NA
CASSPRLAGGGETQYF
TGTGCCAGCAGCCCGAGACTAGCGGGTGGCGGGGAGACCCAGTACTTC
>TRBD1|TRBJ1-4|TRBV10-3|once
CAIRQDRVTSNEKLFF
TGTGCCATCAGGCAGGACAGGGTAACGTCTAATGAAAAACTGTTTTTT
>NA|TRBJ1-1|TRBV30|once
CAWSVLSGRAFF
TGTGCCTGGAGTGTACTGTCAGGGAGGGCTTTCTTT
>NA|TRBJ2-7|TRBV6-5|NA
CASTTGSAYEQYF
TGTGCCAGCACTACAGGGTCCGCCTACGAGCAGTACTTC
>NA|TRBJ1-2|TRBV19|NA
CASHIVGRWHGYTF
TGTGCCAGTCATATAGTTGGGAGGTGGCATGGCTACACCTTC
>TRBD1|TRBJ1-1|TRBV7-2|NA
CASSPRTGLSMWAFF
TGTGCCAGCAGCCCTAGGACAGGTTTAAGTATGTGGGCTTTCTTT
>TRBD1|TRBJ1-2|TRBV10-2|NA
CASSTRDRNYGYTF
TGCGCCAGCAGCACGCGGGACAGGAACTATGGCTACACCTTC
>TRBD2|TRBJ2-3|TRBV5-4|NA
CASSLVGTISTDTQYF
TGTGCCAGCAGCTTGGTCGGGACTATTAGCACAGATACGCAGTATTTT
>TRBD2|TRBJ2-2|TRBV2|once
CASSAMTSGGTGELFF
TGTGCCAGCAGCGCTATGACTAGCGGAGGAACCGGGGAGCTGTTTTTT
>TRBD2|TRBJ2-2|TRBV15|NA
CACAGDTGELFF
TGTGCCTGTGCGGGGGACACCGGGGAGCTGTTTTTT
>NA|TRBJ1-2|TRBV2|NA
CASSVTGSYGYTF
TGTGCCAGCAGCGTGACTGGAAGCTATGGCTACACCTTC
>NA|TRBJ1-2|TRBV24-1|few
CATSDLGRDYGYTF
TGTGCCACCAGTGATTTGGGCAGGGATTATGGCTACACCTTC
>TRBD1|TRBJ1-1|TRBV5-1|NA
CASSRTGEDTEAFF
TGCGCCAGCAGCAGGACAGGGGAGGACACTGAAGCTTTCTTT
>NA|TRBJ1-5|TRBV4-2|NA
CASSQDPTGNQPQHF
TGTGCCAGCAGCCAAGATCCAACAGGGAATCAGCCCCAGCATTTT
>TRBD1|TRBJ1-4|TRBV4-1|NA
CASSQILTGEVEKLFF
TGCGCCAGCAGCCAAATCTTGACAGGGGAGGTTGAAAAACTGTTTTTT
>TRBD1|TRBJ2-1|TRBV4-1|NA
CASSQVGTGTGSNEQFF
TGCGCCAGCAGCCAAGTCGGGACCGGGACAGGCAGTAATGAGCAGTTCTTC
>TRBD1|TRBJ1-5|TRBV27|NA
CASSQGAPNQPQHF
TGTGCCAGCAGTCAGGGGGCCCCCAATCAGCCCCAGCATTTT
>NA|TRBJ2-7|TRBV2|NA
CASCGQDTRPYEQYF
TGTGCCAGCTGCGGTCAGGACACCCGTCCCTACGAGCAGTACTTC
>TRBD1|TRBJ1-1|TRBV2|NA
CASSGQGRTEAFF
TGTGCCAGCAGCGGACAGGGGCGCACTGAAGCTTTCTTT
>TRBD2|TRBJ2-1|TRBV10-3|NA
CAISESWGLAFYEQFF
TGTGCCATCAGTGAATCCTGGGGACTAGCGTTCTATGAGCAGTTCTTC
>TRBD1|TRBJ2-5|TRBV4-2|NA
CASSSSDRLETQYF
TGTGCCAGCAGCTCCTCGGACAGGTTAGAGACCCAGTACTTC
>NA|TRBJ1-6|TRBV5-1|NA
CASSFNTGENSPLHF
TGCGCCAGCAGCTTTAATACCGGGGAAAATTCACCCCTCCACTTT
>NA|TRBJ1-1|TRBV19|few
CASSIDYGAWDTEAFF
TGTGCCAGTAGTATAGATTATGGGGCGTGGGACACTGAAGCTTTCTTT
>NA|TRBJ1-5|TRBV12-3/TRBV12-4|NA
CASSLRVPPQHF
TGTGCCAGCAGTTTGCGGGTTCCGCCCCAGCATTTT
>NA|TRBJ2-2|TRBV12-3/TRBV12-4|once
CASSLERAGELFF
TGTGCCAGCAGTTTAGAGAGAGCCGGGGAGCTGTTTTTT
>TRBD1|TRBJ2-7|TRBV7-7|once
CASSDGQAVEQYF
TGTGCCAGCAGCGACGGACAGGCTGTCGAGCAGTACTTC
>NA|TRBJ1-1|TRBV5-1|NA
CASSLEANTEAFF
TGCGCCAGCAGCTTGGAAGCCAACACTGAAGCTTTCTTT
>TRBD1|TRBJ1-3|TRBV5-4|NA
CASSPDRGSSGNTIYF
TGTGCCAGCAGCCCGGACAGGGGTAGCTCTGGAAACACCATATATTTT
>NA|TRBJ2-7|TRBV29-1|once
CSVVGATYEQYF
TGCAGCGTTGTGGGGGCTACCTACGAGCAGTACTTC
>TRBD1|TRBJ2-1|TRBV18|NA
CASSPLGQDNEQFF
TGTGCCAGCTCACCACTGGGACAGGACAATGAGCAGTTCTTC
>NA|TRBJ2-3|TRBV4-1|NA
CASSQAGIVTDTQYF
TGCGCCAGCAGCCAGGCGGGGATCGTGACAGATACGCAGTATTTT
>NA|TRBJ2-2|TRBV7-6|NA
CASSQSWGGGGELFF
TGTGCCAGCAGCCAAAGTTGGGGGGGCGGCGGGGAGCTGTTTTTT
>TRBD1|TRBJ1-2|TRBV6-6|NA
CASSYQGQGGGYTF
TGTGCCAGCAGTTACCAAGGACAGGGCGGAGGCTACACCTTC
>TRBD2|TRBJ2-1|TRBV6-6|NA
CASSRIPSGGARNEQFF
TGTGCCAGCAGTCGGATCCCGAGCGGGGGGGCACGAAATGAGCAGTTCTTC
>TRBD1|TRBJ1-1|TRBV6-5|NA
CASTLGQFTEAFF
TGTGCCAGCACCTTGGGACAGTTCACTGAAGCTTTCTTT
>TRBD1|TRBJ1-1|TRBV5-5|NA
CASSLVGQGLTEAFF
TGTGCCAGCAGCTTGGTGGGACAGGGTCTTACTGAAGCTTTCTTT
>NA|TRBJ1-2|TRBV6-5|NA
CASRPLSEDYGYTF
TGTGCCAGCAGACCCCTCTCAGAAGACTATGGCTACACCTTC
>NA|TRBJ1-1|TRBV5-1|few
CASSFLDSSNTEAFF
TGCGCCAGCAGCTTTCTCGACAGCTCGAACACTGAAGCTTTCTTT
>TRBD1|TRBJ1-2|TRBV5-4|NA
CASSNGQAVYGYTF
TGTGCCAGCAGCAACGGACAGGCGGTCTATGGCTACACCTTC
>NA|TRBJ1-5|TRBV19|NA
CASSISGLSPQHF
TGTGCCAGTAGTATTTCGGGATTGTCGCCCCAGCATTTT
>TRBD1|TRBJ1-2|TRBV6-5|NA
CASRETGARYGYTF
TGTGCCAGCAGGGAGACAGGGGCTCGGTATGGCTACACCTTC
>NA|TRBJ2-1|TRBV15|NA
CATSSPQAYNEQFF
TGTGCCACCAGCAGTCCCCAGGCCTACAATGAGCAGTTCTTC
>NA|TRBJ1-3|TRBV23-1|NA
CASSQSPLVGGPSSGNTIYF
TGCGCCAGCAGTCAATCCCCCCTCGTTGGGGGCCCATCCTCTGGAAACACCATATATTTT
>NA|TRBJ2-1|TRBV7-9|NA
CASSFAVNEQFF
TGTGCCAGCAGTTTTGCGGTCAATGAGCAGTTCTTC
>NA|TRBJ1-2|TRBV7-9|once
CASSLERKTNYGYTF
TGTGCCAGCAGCTTAGAGCGGAAAACTAACTATGGCTACACCTTC
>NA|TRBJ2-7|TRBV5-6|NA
CASSRPSGGHEQYF
TGTGCCAGCAGCCGGCCCTCAGGGGGGCACGAGCAGTACTTC
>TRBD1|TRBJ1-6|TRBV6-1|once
CASSERGGQGIYNSPLHF
TGTGCCAGCAGTGAAAGGGGGGGACAGGGAATCTATAATTCACCCCTCCACTTT
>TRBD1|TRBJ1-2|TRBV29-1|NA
CSGITGEVTNYGYTF
TGCAGCGGGATTACAGGGGAGGTAACTAACTATGGCTACACCTTC
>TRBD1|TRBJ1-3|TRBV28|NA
CASRSQGAAILGNTIYF
TGTGCCAGCAGGTCACAGGGGGCTGCAATCTTGGGAAACACCATATATTTT
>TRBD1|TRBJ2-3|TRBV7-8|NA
CASQTGGTTDTQYF
TGTGCCAGCCAGACAGGGGGGACGACAGATACGCAGTATTTT
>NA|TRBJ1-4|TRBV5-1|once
CASSLIGGSGEKLFF
TGCGCCAGCAGCCTGATCGGGGGGTCGGGTGAAAAACTGTTTTTT
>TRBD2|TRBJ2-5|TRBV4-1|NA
CASSQEAGAGGKETQYF
TGCGCCAGCAGCCAAGAGGCTGGAGCGGGGGGGAAGGAGACCCAGTACTTC
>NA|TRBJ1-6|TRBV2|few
CASSERRGFNSPLHF
TGTGCCAGCAGTGAACGAAGGGGTTTCAATTCACCCCTCCACTTT
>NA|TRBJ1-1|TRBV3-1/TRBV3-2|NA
CASSQEPGRGYTEAFF
TGTGCCAGCAGCCAAGAGCCGGGCAGGGGCTACACTGAAGCTTTCTTT